Below are 9 T cell receptor beta chains sequenced from a single sample in a study of T and B cells in COVID-19 patients. Each TRB amplification used about 250-550 ng of genomic DNA from blood. TRB rearrangements were amplified by multiplex PCR with BIOMED2 TRB-A/B primers. A single record per CDR3 protein comes from TCRdb applying MiXCR to the multiplex PCR reads. The sample gives just over 7,000 distinct CDR3 sequences, 31% of which show up once; around 24% is in the top ten. Sequencing was done on a sample of blood. Receptors were obtained from a human donor with active COVID-19.

The J gene is TRBJ2-3, the V gene TRBV5-4; D unresolved. V was shortened by 3 bases and J by 4 bases, with 6 bases between the two germline ends. Per the germline V gene, CDR1 is SGHNT and CDR2 is YYREEE (reference sequence). This CDR3 is built from 12 residues. CDR3 region: CASSSRPDTQYF. As DNA, the CDR3 is TGTGCCAGCAGCTCTCGCCCAGATACGCAGTATTTT.

This clonotype was picked up a small number of times. The V call is TRBV6-5, the J call TRBJ1-2; unclear D gene. The CDR3 covers 15 residues. Trimming stripped 6 bases from V and 6 bases from J, with 20 bases between. Germline assignment: CDR1 MNHEY and CDR2 SVGAGI. The CDR3 is CASRDYAAGKHGYTF. The CDR3 DNA follows: TGTGCCAGCAGAGATTATGCCGCGGGGAAACATGGCTACACCTTC.

This clonotype is medium-sized. This chain connects TRBV27 to TRBJ2-3; D is undetermined. Germline V CDR1 and CDR2: MNHEY, SMNVEV (reference sequence). CDR3 length equals 14 residues. V was cut by 0 bases and J by 1 base, with 5 bases left in between. As DNA, the CDR3 is TGTGCCAGCAGTTTATCGGCGGGCACAGATACGCAGTATTTT. This encodes CASSLSAGTDTQYF.

This clonotype was counted a few times. This chain connects TRBV15 to TRBJ2-3, with D hard to call. V was trimmed by 0 bases and J by 6 bases, leaving 7 bases between them. There are 13 residues in the CDR3. Germline CDR1 is LNHNV and CDR2 is YYDKDF (reference sequence). This chain's CDR3 is CATSRDPGDTQYF. CDR3 DNA: TGTGCCACCAGCAGAGATCCTGGGGATACGCAGTATTTT.

This clonotype qualifies as medium-sized. V usage is TRBV27 and J usage is TRBJ2-5, with 7 bases that match TRBD1. V lost 8 bases to trimming and J lost 4 bases; unmatched junction nucleotides: 7. This CDR3 has 13 residues. Germline V gene data show CDR1 as MNHEY and CDR2 as SMNVEV (reference sequence). The CDR3 sequence: CASRRGLSETQYF. The CDR3 nucleotides are TGTGCCAGCCGCAGGGGGTTGTCAGAGACCCAGTACTTC.

A few counts support this clonotype. V and J are TRBV27 and TRBJ2-2; 7 nucleotides agree with TRBD1. There are 15 residues in the CDR3. The junction had 5 bases not matched to a gene; V was cut back by 2 bases and J by 5 bases. Per germline, CDR1 MNHEY and CDR2 SMNVEV (reference sequence). DNA of the CDR3: TGTGCCAGCAGTTTAGGACAGGTGGGAACCGGGGAGCTGTTTTTT. The encoded protein is CASSLGQVGTGELFF.

The genes are TRBV5-6 and TRBJ2-6, with D uncertain. This CDR3 has 14 amino acids. Trimming pared 7 bases from V and 2 bases from J, leaving 10 bases between. From germline, CDR1 is SGHDT and CDR2 YYEEEE. For the CDR3, the DNA is TGTGCCAGCCCCCCGATGGCTGGGGCCAACGTCCTGACTTTC. Translating gives CASPPMAGANVLTF.

The chain has TRBV6-1 and TRBJ1-2; D is perhaps TRBD1 (5 bases). There are 13 residues in the CDR3. Trimming left V 6 bases short and J 2 bases short, with 10 bases between. The germline gives CDR1 MNHNS, CDR2 SASEGT. CDR3 in DNA: TGTGCCAGCAGGGAGGGGTTCAACTATGGCTACACCTTC. It translates to CASREGFNYGYTF.

The gene calls are TRBV10-3 and TRBJ2-1; 8 nucleotides match TRBD1. Germline V gene sequence: CDR1 ENHRY, CDR2 SYGVKD. Unmatched junction bases numbered 3, after V lost 5 bases and J lost 6 bases. This CDR3 spans 13 amino acids. CDR3 loop: CAISQGAGNEQFF. CDR3 bases: TGTGCCATCAGTCAGGGGGCGGGCAATGAGCAGTTCTTC.